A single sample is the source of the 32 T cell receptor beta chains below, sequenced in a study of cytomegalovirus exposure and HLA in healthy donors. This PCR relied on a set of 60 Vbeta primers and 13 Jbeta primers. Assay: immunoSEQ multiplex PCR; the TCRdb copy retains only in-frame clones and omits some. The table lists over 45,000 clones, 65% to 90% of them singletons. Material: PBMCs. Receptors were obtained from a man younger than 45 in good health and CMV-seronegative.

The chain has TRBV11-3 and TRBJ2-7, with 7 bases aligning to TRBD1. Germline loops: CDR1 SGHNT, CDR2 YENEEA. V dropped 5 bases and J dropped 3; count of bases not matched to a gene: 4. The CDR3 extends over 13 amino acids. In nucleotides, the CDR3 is TGTGCCAGCAGCCTCCGACAGGGCTACGAGCAGTACTTC. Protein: CASSLRQGYEQYF.

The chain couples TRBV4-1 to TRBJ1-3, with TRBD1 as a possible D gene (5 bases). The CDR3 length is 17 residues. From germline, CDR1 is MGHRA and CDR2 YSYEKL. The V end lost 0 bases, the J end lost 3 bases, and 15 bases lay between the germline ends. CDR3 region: CASSQDGARVRGNTIYF. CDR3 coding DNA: TGCGCCAGCAGCCAAGATGGTGCCAGGGTTCGTGGAAACACCATATATTTT.

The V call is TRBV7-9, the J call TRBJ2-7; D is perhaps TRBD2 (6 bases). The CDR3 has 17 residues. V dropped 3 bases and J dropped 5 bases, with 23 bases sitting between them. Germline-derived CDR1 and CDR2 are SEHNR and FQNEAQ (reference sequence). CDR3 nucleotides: TGTGCCAGCAGCTTGGGGCAACTAGGGAGTTGGGAGGACGAGCAGTACTTC. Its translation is CASSLGQLGSWEDEQYF.

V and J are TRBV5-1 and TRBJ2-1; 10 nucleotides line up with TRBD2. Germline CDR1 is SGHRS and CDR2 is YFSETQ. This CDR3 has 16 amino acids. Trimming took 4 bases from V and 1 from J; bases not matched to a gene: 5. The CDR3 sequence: CASSPLAGGSYNEQFF. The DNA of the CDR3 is TGCGCCAGCAGCCCTTTAGCGGGGGGTTCCTACAATGAGCAGTTCTTC. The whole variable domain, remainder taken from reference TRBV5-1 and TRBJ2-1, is KAGVTQTPRYLIKTRGQQVTLSCSPISGHRSVSWYQQTPGQGLQFLFEYFSETQRNKGNFPGRFSGRQFSNSRSEMNVSTLELGDSALYLCASSPLAGGSYNEQFFGPGTRLTVL.

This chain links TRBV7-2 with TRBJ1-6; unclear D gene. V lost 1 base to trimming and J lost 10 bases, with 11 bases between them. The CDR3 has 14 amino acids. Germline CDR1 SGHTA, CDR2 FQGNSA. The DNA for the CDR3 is TGTGCCAGCAGCTTAGGCGCAGCGGGGTCACCCCTCCACTTT. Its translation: CASSLGAAGSPLHF.

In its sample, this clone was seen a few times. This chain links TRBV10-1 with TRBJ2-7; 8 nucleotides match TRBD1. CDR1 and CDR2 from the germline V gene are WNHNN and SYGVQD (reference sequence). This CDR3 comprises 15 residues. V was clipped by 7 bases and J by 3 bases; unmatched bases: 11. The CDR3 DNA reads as TGCGCCAGCATTAGAACAGGGGGTAAAAGCTACGAGCAGTACTTC. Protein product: CASIRTGGKSYEQYF.

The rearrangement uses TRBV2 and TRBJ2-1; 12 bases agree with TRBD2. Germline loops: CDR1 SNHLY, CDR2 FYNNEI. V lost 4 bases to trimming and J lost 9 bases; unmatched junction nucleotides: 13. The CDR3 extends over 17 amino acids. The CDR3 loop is CASSAAGRTSGKVEQFF. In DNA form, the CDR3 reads TGTGCCAGCAGTGCCGCGGGGAGGACTAGCGGGAAGGTTGAGCAGTTCTTC.

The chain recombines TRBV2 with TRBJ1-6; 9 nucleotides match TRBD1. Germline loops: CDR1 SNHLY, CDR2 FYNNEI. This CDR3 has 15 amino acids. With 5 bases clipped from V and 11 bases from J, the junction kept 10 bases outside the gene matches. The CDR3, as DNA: TGTGCCAGCAGTCCACCTCGGGACAGGGTGACACCCCTCCACTTT. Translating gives CASSPPRDRVTPLHF.

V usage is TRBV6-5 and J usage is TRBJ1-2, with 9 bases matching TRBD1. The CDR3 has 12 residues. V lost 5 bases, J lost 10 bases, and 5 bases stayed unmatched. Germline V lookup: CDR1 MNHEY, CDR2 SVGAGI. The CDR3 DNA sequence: TGTGCCAGCAGTATGGACAGGGGAGACTACACCTTC. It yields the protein CASSMDRGDYTF.

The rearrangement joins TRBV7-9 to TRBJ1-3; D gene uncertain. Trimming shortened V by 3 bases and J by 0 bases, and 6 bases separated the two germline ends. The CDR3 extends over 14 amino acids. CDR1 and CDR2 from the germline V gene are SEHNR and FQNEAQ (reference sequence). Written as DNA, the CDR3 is TGTGCCAGCAGCTTGGCGGCCTCTGGAAACACCATATATTTT. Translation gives CASSLAASGNTIYF.

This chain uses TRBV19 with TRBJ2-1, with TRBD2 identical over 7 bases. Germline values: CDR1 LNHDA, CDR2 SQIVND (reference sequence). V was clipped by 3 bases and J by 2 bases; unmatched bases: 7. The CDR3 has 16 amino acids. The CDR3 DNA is TGTGCCAGTAGTATTCGGGGCGGGAGAGCCTACAATGAGCAGTTCTTC. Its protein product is CASSIRGGRAYNEQFF.

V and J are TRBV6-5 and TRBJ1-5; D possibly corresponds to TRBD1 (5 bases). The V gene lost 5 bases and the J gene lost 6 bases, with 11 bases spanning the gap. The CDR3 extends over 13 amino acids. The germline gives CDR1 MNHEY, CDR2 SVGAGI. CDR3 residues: CASSPRGIQPQHF. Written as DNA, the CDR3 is TGTGCCAGCAGTCCTCGGGGGATTCAGCCCCAGCATTTT.

The CDR3 region is CASSLYTGELFF. CDR3 sequence (DNA): TGTGCCAGCAGTCTCTACACCGGGGAGCTGTTTTTT. The V and J genes are TRBV25-1 and TRBJ2-2; D uncertain. The CDR3 contains 12 residues. Trimming pared 5 bases from V and 3 bases from J, leaving 4 bases between. Germline CDR1 and CDR2: MGHDK and SYGVNS. The full variable domain, completed using reference TRBV25-1 and TRBJ2-2, is EADIYQTPRYLVIGTGKKITLECSQTMGHDKMYWYQQDPGMELHLIHYSYGVNSTEKGDLSSESTVSRIRTEHFPLTLESARPSHTSQYLCASSLYTGELFFGEGSRLTVL.

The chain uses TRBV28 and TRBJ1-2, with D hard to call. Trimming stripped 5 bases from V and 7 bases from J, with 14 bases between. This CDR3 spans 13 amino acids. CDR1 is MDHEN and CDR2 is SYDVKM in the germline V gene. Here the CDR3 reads CASSLGGSIGYTF. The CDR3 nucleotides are TGTGCCAGCAGTCTAGGAGGGAGTATTGGCTACACCTTC.

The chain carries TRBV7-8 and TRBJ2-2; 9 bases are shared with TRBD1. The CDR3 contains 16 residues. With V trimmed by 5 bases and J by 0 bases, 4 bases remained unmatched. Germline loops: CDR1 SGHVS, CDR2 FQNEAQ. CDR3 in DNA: TGTGCCAGCAGCCCCCGGGACAGGGCGAACACCGGGGAGCTGTTTTTT. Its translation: CASSPRDRANTGELFF.

CDR3 in amino acids: CASSLTGSSGETQYF. DNA of the CDR3: TGCGCCAGCAGCTTGACCGGGTCCTCGGGGGAGACCCAGTACTTC. This sequence joins TRBV5-1 and TRBJ2-5, with D possibly TRBD2 on 5 matching bases. The CDR3 runs to 15 residues. From germline, CDR1 is SGHRS and CDR2 YFSETQ. V was clipped by 1 base and J by 5 bases, with 15 bases between them.

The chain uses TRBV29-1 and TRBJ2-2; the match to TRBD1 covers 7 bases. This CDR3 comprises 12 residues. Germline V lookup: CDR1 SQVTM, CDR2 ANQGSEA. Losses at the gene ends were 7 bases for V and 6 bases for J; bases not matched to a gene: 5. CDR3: CSARQGAGELFF. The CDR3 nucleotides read TGCAGCGCCCGACAGGGCGCCGGGGAGCTGTTTTTT.

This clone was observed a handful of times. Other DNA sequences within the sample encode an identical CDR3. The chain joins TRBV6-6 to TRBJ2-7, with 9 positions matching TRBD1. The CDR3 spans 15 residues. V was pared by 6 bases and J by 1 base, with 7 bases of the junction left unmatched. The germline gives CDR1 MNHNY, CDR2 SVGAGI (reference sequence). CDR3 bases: TGTGCCAGCAGCCCGACCGGGACAGGGTCCTACGAGCAGTACTTC. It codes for CASSPTGTGSYEQYF.

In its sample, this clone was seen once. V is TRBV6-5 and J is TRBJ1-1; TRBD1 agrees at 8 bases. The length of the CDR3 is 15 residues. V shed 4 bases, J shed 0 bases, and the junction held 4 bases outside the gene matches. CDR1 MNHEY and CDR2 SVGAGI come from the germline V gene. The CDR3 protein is CASSSRQGMNTEAFF. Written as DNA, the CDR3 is TGTGCCAGCAGTTCCCGACAGGGGATGAACACTGAAGCTTTCTTT.

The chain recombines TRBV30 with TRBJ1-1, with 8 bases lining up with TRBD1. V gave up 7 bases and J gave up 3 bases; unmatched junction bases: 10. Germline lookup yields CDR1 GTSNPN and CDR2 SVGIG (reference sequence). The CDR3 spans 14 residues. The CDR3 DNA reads TGTGCCTCCGGACAGGGAAGAATGGACACTGAAGCTTTCTTT. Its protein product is CASGQGRMDTEAFF.

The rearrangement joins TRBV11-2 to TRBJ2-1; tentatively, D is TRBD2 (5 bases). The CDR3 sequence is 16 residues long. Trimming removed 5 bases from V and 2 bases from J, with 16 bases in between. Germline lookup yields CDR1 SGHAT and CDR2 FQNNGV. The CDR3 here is CASSRRGLVPYNEQFF. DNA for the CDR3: TGTGCCAGCAGCCGACGAGGGTTGGTACCCTACAATGAGCAGTTCTTC.

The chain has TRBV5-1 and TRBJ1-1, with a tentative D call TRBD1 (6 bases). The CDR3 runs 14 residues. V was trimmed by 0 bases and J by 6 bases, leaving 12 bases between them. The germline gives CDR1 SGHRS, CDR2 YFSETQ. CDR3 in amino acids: CASSLGLEGAEAFF. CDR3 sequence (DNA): TGCGCCAGCAGCTTGGGATTAGAGGGGGCTGAAGCTTTCTTT.

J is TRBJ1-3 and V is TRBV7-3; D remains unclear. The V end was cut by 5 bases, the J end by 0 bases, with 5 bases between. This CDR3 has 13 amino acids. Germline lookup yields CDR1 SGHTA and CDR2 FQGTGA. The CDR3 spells CASSPSSGNTIYF. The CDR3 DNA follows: TGTGCCAGCAGCCCGAGCTCTGGAAACACCATATATTTT.

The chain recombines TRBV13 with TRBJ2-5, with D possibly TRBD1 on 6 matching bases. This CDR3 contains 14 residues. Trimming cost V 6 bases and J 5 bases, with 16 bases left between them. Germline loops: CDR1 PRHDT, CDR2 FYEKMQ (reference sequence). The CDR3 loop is CASRLRQAGETQYF. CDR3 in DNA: TGTGCCAGCAGATTAAGACAGGCTGGGGAGACCCAGTACTTC.

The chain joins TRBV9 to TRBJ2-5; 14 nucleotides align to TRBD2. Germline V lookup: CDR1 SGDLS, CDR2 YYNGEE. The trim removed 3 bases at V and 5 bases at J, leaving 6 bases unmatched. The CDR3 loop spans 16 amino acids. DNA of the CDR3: TGTGCCAGCAGCGGACTAGCGGGGGGGCCTGCGGAGACCCAGTACTTC. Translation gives CASSGLAGGPAETQYF.

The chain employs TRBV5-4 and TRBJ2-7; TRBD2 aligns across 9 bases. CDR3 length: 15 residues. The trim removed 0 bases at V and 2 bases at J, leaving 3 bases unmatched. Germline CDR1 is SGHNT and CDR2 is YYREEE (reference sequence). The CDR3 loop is CASSLAASGTYEQYF. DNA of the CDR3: TGTGCCAGCAGCTTGGCGGCTAGCGGGACCTACGAGCAGTACTTC.

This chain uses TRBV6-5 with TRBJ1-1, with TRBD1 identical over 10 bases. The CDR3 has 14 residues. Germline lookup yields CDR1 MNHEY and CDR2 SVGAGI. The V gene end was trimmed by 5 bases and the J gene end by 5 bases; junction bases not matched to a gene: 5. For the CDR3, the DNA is TGTGCCAGCAGTGGACAGGGGGTGGGTACTGAAGCTTTCTTT. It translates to CASSGQGVGTEAFF.

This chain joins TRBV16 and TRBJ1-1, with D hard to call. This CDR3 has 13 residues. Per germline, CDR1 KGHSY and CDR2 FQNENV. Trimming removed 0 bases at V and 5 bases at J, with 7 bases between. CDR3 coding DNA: TGTGCCAGCAGCCAATCCTACGGGACTGAAGCTTTCTTT. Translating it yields CASSQSYGTEAFF.

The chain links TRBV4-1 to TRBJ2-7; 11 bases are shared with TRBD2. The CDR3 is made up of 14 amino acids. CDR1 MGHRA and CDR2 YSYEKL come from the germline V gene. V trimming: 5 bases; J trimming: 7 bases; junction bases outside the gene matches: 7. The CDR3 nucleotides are TGCGCCAGCAGCTCGCTAGCGGGAGGCTATGAGCAGTACTTC. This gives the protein CASSSLAGGYEQYF.

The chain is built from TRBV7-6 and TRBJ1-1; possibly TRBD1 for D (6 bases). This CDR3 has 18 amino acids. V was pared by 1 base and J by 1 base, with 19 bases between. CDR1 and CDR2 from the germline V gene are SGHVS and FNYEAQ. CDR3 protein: CASSLGGAGGPGNTEAFF. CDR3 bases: TGTGCCAGCAGCTTAGGCGGTGCGGGGGGGCCGGGGAACACTGAAGCTTTCTTT.

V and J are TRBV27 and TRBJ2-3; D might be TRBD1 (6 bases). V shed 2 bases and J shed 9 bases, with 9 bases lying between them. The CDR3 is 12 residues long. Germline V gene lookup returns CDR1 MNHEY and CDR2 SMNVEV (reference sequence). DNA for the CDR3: TGTGCCAGCAGTTTAGGGGGCAAGACGCAGTATTTT. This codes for CASSLGGKTQYF.

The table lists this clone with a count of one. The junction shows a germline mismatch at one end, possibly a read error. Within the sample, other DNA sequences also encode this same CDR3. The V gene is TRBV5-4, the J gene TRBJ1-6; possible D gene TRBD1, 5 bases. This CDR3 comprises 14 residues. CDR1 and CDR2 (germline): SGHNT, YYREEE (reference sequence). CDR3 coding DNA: TGTGCCAGCAGTCCTCAGGGAGGCAATTCCCCCCTCCACTTT. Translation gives CASSPQGGNSPLHF.